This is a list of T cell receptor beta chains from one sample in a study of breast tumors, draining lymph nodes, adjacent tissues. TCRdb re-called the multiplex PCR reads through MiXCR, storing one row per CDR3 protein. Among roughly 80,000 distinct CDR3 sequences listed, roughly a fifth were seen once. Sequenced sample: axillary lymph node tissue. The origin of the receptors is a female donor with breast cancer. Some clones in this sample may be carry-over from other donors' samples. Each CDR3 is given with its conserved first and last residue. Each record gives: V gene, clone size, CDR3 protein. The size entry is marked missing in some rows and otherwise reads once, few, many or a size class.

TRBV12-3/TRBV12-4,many,CASSFFGEEDTQYF
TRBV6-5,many,CASSSPKTGTSKYF
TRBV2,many,CASRYREGLTGELFF
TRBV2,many,CASSVGGQAQPQHF
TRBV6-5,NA,CASSYSMVGNEKLFF
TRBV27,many,CASSLVQGTETQYF
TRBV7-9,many,CASSLAPGRGSYNEQFF
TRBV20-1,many,CSARGTSGRGGEETQYF
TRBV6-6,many,CASSYLWESGGNTIYF
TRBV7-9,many,CASSLAQGAREQFF
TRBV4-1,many,CASSQDEGWGHTQYF
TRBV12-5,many,CASGSSGRASYNEQFF
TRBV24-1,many,CATSDLTRRRSGRYTGELFF
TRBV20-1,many,CSARWQADNSPLHF
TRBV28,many,CASSFKGLGYTF
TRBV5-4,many,CASSSPTLAGVGQETQYF
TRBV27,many,CASRLRDTTAYEQYF